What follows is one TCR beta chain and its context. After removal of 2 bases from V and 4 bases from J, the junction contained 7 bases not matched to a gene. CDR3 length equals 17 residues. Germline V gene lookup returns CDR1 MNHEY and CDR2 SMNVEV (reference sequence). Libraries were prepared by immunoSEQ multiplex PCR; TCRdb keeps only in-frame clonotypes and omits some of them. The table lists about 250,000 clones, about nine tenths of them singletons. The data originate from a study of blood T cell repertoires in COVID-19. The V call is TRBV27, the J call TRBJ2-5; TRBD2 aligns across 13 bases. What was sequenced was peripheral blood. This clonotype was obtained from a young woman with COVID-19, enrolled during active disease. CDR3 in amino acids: CASSLVGTSGIVETQYF. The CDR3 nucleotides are TGTGCCAGCAGTTTAGTCGGGACTAGCGGGATAGTAGAGACCCAGTACTTC.